These 29 T cell receptor beta chains were all obtained from the same sample, sequenced in a study of beta chain features in type 1 diabetes. The isolated RNA, all of it, was reverse transcribed, so expressed TCRB transcripts were what got sequenced. Measured with immunoSEQ multiplex PCR; TCRdb has only the in-frame clones, and not every one. Of over 300,000 clones in the sample, less than 10% are singletons; the top ten hold more than 0.4%. Sequencing used central memory CD4+ T cells from blood. Every receptor here comes from a woman between 18 and 29 years old in good health.

V and J are TRBV29-1 and TRBJ2-1; D is unresolved. Germline CDR1 SQVTM, CDR2 ANQGSEA. Trimming took off 6 bases at V and 14 bases at J, with 17 bases between the two ends. CDR3 length: 11 residues. CDR3 sequence (DNA): TGCAGCGTGCTTTTAGTTCGGGCGGAGTTCTTC. Its translation is CSVLLVRAEFF.

This clone was counted only a few times. The chain employs TRBV4-1 and TRBJ2-4; D is perhaps TRBD1 (5 bases). Germline assignment: CDR1 MGHRA and CDR2 YSYEKL. The CDR3 contains 18 residues. The V gene lost 0 bases and the J gene lost 0 bases, with 15 bases spanning the gap. The CDR3 DNA reads TGCGCCAGCAGCCAAGACCCGTATCAGGGAATAGCCAAAAACATTCAGTACTTC. It yields the protein CASSQDPYQGIAKNIQYF.

This clone was recorded at least ten times. Relative to the germline gene, one junction end is altered; a read error may explain this. This chain connects TRBV23-1 to TRBJ2-7; 7 bases are a match to TRBD1. TRBV23-1 is treated as an ORF (open reading frame) with a function not yet certain. This CDR3 comprises 12 residues. CDR3 sequence: CASSRDRATCNF. The CDR3 nucleotides read TGCGCCAGCAGTCGCGACAGGGCGACGTGTAACTTC.

This clone showed up just a few times. V is TRBV29-1 and J is TRBJ1-1, with unresolved D. This CDR3 comprises 10 residues. V was pared by 0 bases and J by 10 bases, with 6 bases between. The germline CDR1 and CDR2 sequences are SQVTM and ANQGSEA. The CDR3 is CSVEDTSAFF. The DNA of the CDR3 is TGCAGCGTTGAAGATACATCAGCTTTCTTT. The whole variable domain, filled in from reference TRBV29-1 and TRBJ1-1, reads SAVISQKPSRDICQRGTSLTIQCQVDSQVTMMFWYRQQPGQSLTLIATANQGSEATYESGFVIDKFPISRPNLTFSTLTVSNMSPEDSSIYLCSVEDTSAFFGQGTRLTVV.

This clone has a handful of counts. The chain joins TRBV6-6 to TRBJ2-2, with D unresolved. The CDR3 runs to 15 residues. V lost 7 bases to trimming and J lost 1 base, with 13 bases between them. From germline, CDR1 is MNHNY and CDR2 SVGAGI (reference sequence). The CDR3 loop is CASTIGLQNTGELFF. For the CDR3, the DNA is TGTGCCAGCACCATCGGGCTACAGAACACCGGGGAGCTGTTTTTT.

The sample holds many counts of this clone. This chain joins TRBV2 and TRBJ2-1; D assignment may be TRBD1 or TRBD2 (5 bases each). Germline V gives CDR1 SNHLY, CDR2 FYNNEI. The CDR3 runs 11 residues. The germline V and J ends were trimmed by 7 bases and 9 bases, with 10 bases remaining between them. The CDR3 DNA reads TGTGCCAGCAAGTTGGGGGTTGAGCAGTTCTTC. Translation: CASKLGVEQFF.

The chain is built from TRBV28 and TRBJ2-3; D unresolved. Germline lookup yields CDR1 MDHEN and CDR2 SYDVKM. The CDR3 totals 14 residues. The V and J ends lost 6 bases and 3 bases respectively, with 13 bases between them. CDR3 region: CASRYERSTDTQYF. DNA of the CDR3: TGTGCCAGCAGATACGAGCGCAGTACAGATACGCAGTATTTT.

The chain joins TRBV20-1 to TRBJ1-2, with D perhaps matching TRBD1 (6 bases). This CDR3 comprises 11 residues. Germline lookup yields CDR1 DFQATT and CDR2 SNEGSKA (reference sequence). Trimming shortened V by 5 bases and J by 8 bases, and 12 bases separated the two germline ends. CDR3: CSAARTDGYTF. The CDR3 region has the DNA TGCAGTGCTGCTAGGACAGACGGCTACACCTTC.

This sequence joins TRBV7-3 and TRBJ2-2, with a tentative D call TRBD1 (6 bases). The CDR3 is made up of 14 amino acids. The germline CDR1 and CDR2 sequences are SGHTA and FQGTGA. V lost 6 bases and J lost 4, with 12 bases in between. In DNA, the CDR3 is TGTGCCAGCAGGGTCCAACAGGGCACCGGGGAGCTGTTTTTT. This translates into CASRVQQGTGELFF.

The rearrangement joins TRBV29-1 to TRBJ1-2; maybe TRBD1 (5 bases). Germline V CDR1 and CDR2: SQVTM, ANQGSEA. The CDR3 totals 13 residues. Trimming took off 3 bases at V and 4 bases at J, with 12 bases between the two ends. This CDR3 is CSVDRVMGYGYTF. CDR3 sequence (DNA): TGCAGCGTTGACAGGGTAATGGGCTATGGCTACACCTTC.

CDR3 sequence (DNA): TGTGCCAGCAGTCTCCGGTGGGACAGGGTGACCGGGGAGCTGTTTTTT. It yields the protein CASSLRWDRVTGELFF. The V and J genes are TRBV27 and TRBJ2-2; 9 bases are a match to TRBD1. From germline, CDR1 is MNHEY and CDR2 SMNVEV (reference sequence). CDR3 length equals 16 residues. With V trimmed by 5 bases and J by 5 bases, 9 bases remained unmatched.

This clone appeared a few times. This chain links TRBV28 with TRBJ2-7, with D hard to call. Germline-derived CDR1 and CDR2 are MDHEN and SYDVKM. Trimming stripped 4 bases from V and 2 bases from J, with 12 bases between. This CDR3 has 14 residues. CDR3 in DNA: TGTGCCAGCAGTTCGCGCCCAAGTCCCTACGAGCAGTACTTC. Its translation: CASSSRPSPYEQYF.

This rearrangement joins TRBV9 to TRBJ2-1; no definite D call. CDR3 size: 16 residues. V lost 3 bases and J lost 7, with 20 bases in between. Germline V gene sequence: CDR1 SGDLS, CDR2 YYNGEE. The CDR3 reads CASSAWIGRAMNEQFF. The CDR3 DNA reads TGTGCCAGCAGCGCGTGGATCGGCCGGGCTATGAATGAGCAGTTCTTC.

The CDR3, as DNA: TGCGCCAGCAGCCGATCTGGACTAGCGGGAAACAATGAGCAGTTCTTC. Amino acid sequence: CASSRSGLAGNNEQFF. The chain links TRBV4-3 to TRBJ2-1, with TRBD2 identical over 12 bases. The CDR3 contains 16 residues. Germline assignment: CDR1 LGHNA and CDR2 YSLEER. Germline trimming cut 4 bases from V and 5 bases from J; bases unmatched to any gene: 6.

This chain joins TRBV28 and TRBJ2-5; D is ambiguous. Germline loops: CDR1 MDHEN, CDR2 SYDVKM. This CDR3 is 12 amino acids long. Trimming removed 5 bases at V and 9 bases at J, with 13 bases between. The CDR3 sequence is CASSPLAAAQYF. CDR3 nucleotides: TGTGCCAGCAGTCCCCTGGCGGCAGCCCAGTACTTC.

The J gene is TRBJ2-5, the V gene TRBV11-2; no firm D call. Germline V gives CDR1 SGHAT, CDR2 FQNNGV. V was clipped by 0 bases and J by 9 bases, with 8 bases between them. CDR3 length: 12 residues. The CDR3 here is CASSLELGSQYF. In nucleotides, the CDR3 is TGTGCCAGCAGCTTAGAACTGGGATCCCAGTACTTC.

This sequence joins TRBV5-4 and TRBJ2-2; D remains unclear. CDR1 and CDR2 (germline): SGHNT, YYREEE (reference sequence). The CDR3 covers 14 residues. V lost 3 bases, J lost 6 bases, and 12 bases lay in between. CDR3 in amino acids: CASSSTYIPGELFF. The DNA of the CDR3 is TGTGCCAGCAGCTCGACCTATATACCCGGGGAGCTGTTTTTT.

This clone has a handful of counts. The V gene is TRBV4-2, the J gene TRBJ2-7; D remains ambiguous. The germline V and J ends were trimmed by 3 bases and 0 bases, with 6 bases remaining between them. Germline assignment: CDR1 LGHNA and CDR2 YNFKEQ. This CDR3 region has 13 residues. CDR3 sequence: CASSHHSSYEQYF. CDR3 coding DNA: TGTGCCAGCAGCCATCACTCCTCCTACGAGCAGTACTTC.

The chain joins TRBV18 to TRBJ2-7; TRBD2 matches at 9 bases. The V segment lost 2 bases and the J segment 7 bases; nucleotides outside the gene matches: 6. Germline V lookup: CDR1 KGHSH, CDR2 LQKENI. This CDR3 is 14 amino acids long. Here the CDR3 DNA reads TGTGCCAGCTCACCAGCGGGAGGGCTAGGGGAGCAGTACTTC. Translated: CASSPAGGLGEQYF. Based on the CDR3 plus reference TRBV18 and TRBJ2-7, the full variable domain is NAGVMQNPRHLVRRRGQEARLRCSPMKGHSHVYWYRQLPEEGLKFMVYLQKENIIDESGMPKERFSAEFPKEGPSILRIQQVVRGDSAAYFCASSPAGGLGEQYFGPGTRLTVT.

This clone has a handful of counts. The V and J genes are TRBV10-3 and TRBJ1-2; D unresolved. Per germline, CDR1 ENHRY and CDR2 SYGVKD. V gave up 2 bases and J gave up 5 bases, with 12 bases separating them. The CDR3 contains 14 residues. The CDR3 is CAISEALNSYGYTF. In nucleotides, the CDR3 is TGTGCCATCAGTGAGGCCCTCAACTCATATGGCTACACCTTC.

The chain employs TRBV7-9 and TRBJ2-2, with TRBD2 identical over 11 bases. The CDR3 has 16 amino acids. Germline V gene sequence: CDR1 SEHNR, CDR2 FQNEAQ (reference sequence). Trimming cost V 5 bases and J 8 bases; bases outside gene matches: 10. CDR3 amino acids: CASSTRTSGSIGELFF. The DNA of the CDR3 is TGTGCCAGCAGCACCCGCACTAGCGGGAGTATAGGGGAGCTGTTTTTT.

J is TRBJ1-1 and V is TRBV9, with D possibly TRBD1 on 6 matching bases. V was pared by 3 bases and J by 4 bases, with 13 bases between. Germline lookup yields CDR1 SGDLS and CDR2 YYNGEE. This CDR3 is 14 amino acids long. Written as DNA, the CDR3 is TGTGCCAGCAGCGGACGGACAGCAGCCACTGAAGCTTTCTTT. Protein product: CASSGRTAATEAFF.

The genes are TRBV4-3 and TRBJ2-1, with 13 nucleotides matching TRBD2. The CDR3 is 15 residues long. Germline V gives CDR1 LGHNA, CDR2 YSLEER. V trimming: 5 bases; J trimming: 5 bases; junction bases outside the gene matches: 3. The CDR3 protein is CASSKGLAGNNEQFF. CDR3 sequence (DNA): TGCGCCAGCAGCAAGGGACTAGCGGGAAACAATGAGCAGTTCTTC.

This clone showed up just a few times. The genes are TRBV19 and TRBJ2-1, with 7 bases that match TRBD1. The CDR3 is 15 residues long. The germline CDR1 and CDR2 sequences are LNHDA and SQIVND (reference sequence). J gave up 0 bases and V 3 bases, and 2 bases lay outside the gene matches. The CDR3 sequence is CASSIPGGSYNEQFF. In DNA form, the CDR3 reads TGTGCCAGTAGTATTCCAGGGGGCTCCTACAATGAGCAGTTCTTC.

The CDR3 sequence: CASSDEGGTGETQYF. For the CDR3, the DNA is TGTGCCAGCAGTGATGAGGGAGGGACAGGGGAGACCCAGTACTTC. The chain is built from TRBV25-1 and TRBJ2-5, with 9 bases fitting TRBD1. V gave up 3 bases and J gave up 5 bases; unmatched junction bases: 7. The CDR3 loop spans 15 amino acids. The germline V gene has CDR1 MGHDK and CDR2 SYGVNS.

The chain joins TRBV15 to TRBJ2-6; no reliable D call. Trimming removed 8 bases at V and 0 bases at J, with 14 bases between. The CDR3 totals 16 residues. The germline V gene has CDR1 LNHNV and CDR2 YYDKDF (reference sequence). The CDR3 is CATFRAQTSGANVLTF. In DNA, the CDR3 is TGTGCCACCTTCAGAGCGCAAACCTCTGGGGCCAACGTCCTGACTTTC.

The chain links TRBV7-9 to TRBJ1-1; D not certain. Germline-derived CDR1 and CDR2 are SEHNR and FQNEAQ (reference sequence). The V and J ends lost 1 base and 11 bases respectively, with 11 bases between them. The CDR3 contains 12 residues. Here the CDR3 reads CASSLVMESAFF. CDR3 bases: TGTGCCAGCAGCTTAGTTATGGAATCCGCTTTCTTT.

This clone has a count of ten or more. The identical CDR3 is also encoded by other nucleotide sequences in the sample. The CDR3 sequence is CASSLRLAGDRTDTQYF. The CDR3 nucleotides are TGTGCCAGCAGCCTGCGACTAGCGGGAGATCGGACAGATACGCAGTATTTT. The chain employs TRBV7-2 and TRBJ2-3, with TRBD2 matching 12 bases. CDR1 SGHTA and CDR2 FQGNSA come from the germline V gene. V shed 5 bases, J shed 3 bases, and the junction held 9 bases outside the gene matches. The CDR3 consists of 17 residues.

This clone was detected many times. The rearrangement links TRBV2 to TRBJ2-2; 10 positions match TRBD1. J was trimmed by 3 bases and V by 7 bases; bases with no gene match: 5. CDR3 length: 15 amino acids. Germline assignment: CDR1 SNHLY and CDR2 FYNNEI. In DNA, the CDR3 is TGTGCCAGCACTATGGGACAGGGGTACACCGGGGAGCTGTTTTTT. It encodes CASTMGQGYTGELFF.